The 18 T cell receptor beta chains given below trace back to one sample, sequenced in a study of shared clonotypes between healthy human individuals. Naive CD8 populations comprised CD45RO-negative cells positively selected for CCR7, excluding terminally differentiated effector memory CD45RA+ cells. Profiled with immunoSEQ multiplex PCR; TCRdb holds only in-frame clones, not every one. The sample lists some 2 million clones, roughly 94% seen once, with 1.2% in the top ten. Input material: naive CD8+ T cells sorted from blood. Receptors were obtained from a man aged 18 to 35 in good health.

The chain has TRBV19 and TRBJ2-7; a possible D gene is TRBD1 (5 bases). V shed 5 bases and J shed 2 bases, with 13 bases lying between them. The germline gives CDR1 LNHDA, CDR2 SQIVND (reference sequence). This CDR3 has 14 residues. In nucleotides, the CDR3 is TGTGCCAGTAGTTTTCCAGGGAAGGCCTACGAGCAGTACTTC. Translating it yields CASSFPGKAYEQYF.

This rearrangement joins TRBV5-1 to TRBJ2-3; D is undetermined. Germline CDR1 and CDR2: SGHRS and YFSETQ. The CDR3 contains 15 residues. With 0 bases removed from V and 0 bases from J, the gap between germline ends came to 8 bases. The CDR3 sequence is CASSLETLSTDTQYF. In DNA, the CDR3 is TGCGCCAGCAGCTTGGAGACGCTAAGCACAGATACGCAGTATTTT.

Remarks on this clone: The identical CDR3 is also encoded by other nucleotide sequences in the sample. The J gene is TRBJ2-7, the V gene TRBV7-2, with 7 bases matching TRBD1. Germline assignment: CDR1 SGHTA and CDR2 FQGNSA. The CDR3 runs 13 residues. Germline trimming cut 4 bases from V and 2 bases from J; bases unmatched to any gene: 2. CDR3 amino acids: CASSYRGPYEQYF. The DNA for the CDR3 is TGTGCCAGCAGCTACAGGGGTCCCTACGAGCAGTACTTC.

The chain uses TRBV7-2 and TRBJ2-2, with D perhaps TRBD1 (7 bases). With 4 bases removed from V and 1 base from J, the gap between germline ends came to 16 bases. CDR1 is SGHTA and CDR2 is FQGNSA in the germline V gene. The CDR3 is made up of 17 amino acids. CDR3 coding DNA: TGTGCCAGCAGCTCCAAGTGGAGGGGGCAGAACACCGGGGAGCTGTTTTTT. It is translated as CASSSKWRGQNTGELFF. Using reference TRBV7-2 and TRBJ2-2 for the parts outside the CDR3, the full variable domain is GAGVSQSPSNKVTEKGKDVELRCDPISGHTALYWYRQSLGQGLEFLIYFQGNSAPDKSGLPSDRFSAERTGGSVSTLTIQRTQQEDSAVYLCASSSKWRGQNTGELFFGEGSRLTVL.

Note on this clone: At the DNA level, this CDR3 is encoded by other sequences in the same sample as well. The gene calls are TRBV6-5 and TRBJ2-3; maybe TRBD1 (6 bases). V was cut by 2 bases and J by 3 bases, with 9 bases left in between. This CDR3 contains 14 residues. The germline CDR1 and CDR2 sequences are MNHEY and SVGAGI. The CDR3 is CASSYVRGTDTQYF. CDR3 sequence (DNA): TGTGCCAGCAGTTACGTCAGGGGTACAGATACGCAGTATTTT.

V is TRBV29-1 and J is TRBJ2-7; 7 bases line up with TRBD1. The CDR3 has 15 amino acids. Germline loops: CDR1 SQVTM, CDR2 ANQGSEA. V shed 1 base and J 1 base; nucleotides not matched to a gene: 7. The chain's CDR3 is CSVEGGIQGSYEQYF. The CDR3 nucleotides read TGCAGCGTTGAAGGAGGTATACAGGGGTCCTACGAGCAGTACTTC.

Concerning this clone: The sample carries other DNA sequences with the same CDR3. The chain is built from TRBV28 and TRBJ2-7; 7 positions match TRBD1. The CDR3 runs to 13 residues. The V segment lost 6 bases and the J segment 1 base; nucleotides outside the gene matches: 3. CDR1 is MDHEN and CDR2 is SYDVKM in the germline V gene. The CDR3 nucleotides read TGTGCCAGCAGAAGACAGGGATCCTACGAGCAGTACTTC. This codes for CASRRQGSYEQYF.

A word on this clone: Other DNA sequences in the sample encode the same CDR3. The rearrangement joins TRBV7-9 to TRBJ2-3; tentative D call: TRBD2 (6 bases). Germline CDR1 SEHNR, CDR2 FQNEAQ (reference sequence). The CDR3 loop spans 15 amino acids. Deletions cut 3 bases from V and 1 base from J, with 11 bases between. CDR3 in DNA: TGTGCCAGCAGCTTCGAGGGCGGGGGCACAGATACGCAGTATTTT. It specifies CASSFEGGGTDTQYF. Full variable domain (remainder filled in from reference TRBV7-9 and TRBJ2-3): DTGVSQNPRHKITKRGQNVTFRCDPISEHNRLYWYRQTLGQGPEFLTYFQNEAQLEKSRLLSDRFSAERPKGSFSTLEIQRTEQGDSAMYLCASSFEGGGTDTQYFGPGTRLTVL.

With respect to this clone: Other DNA sequences from this sample encode an identical CDR3 as well. The V gene is TRBV4-1, the J gene TRBJ2-7, with D perhaps matching TRBD2 (6 bases). The CDR3 is 14 amino acids. V lost 3 bases, J lost 0 bases, and 9 bases lay in between. The germline gives CDR1 MGHRA, CDR2 YSYEKL. The CDR3 DNA follows: TGCGCCAGCAGCCAGTACGGGAGCTCCTACGAGCAGTACTTC. This encodes CASSQYGSSYEQYF.

This sequence joins TRBV4-3 and TRBJ2-3; 12 nucleotides line up with TRBD2. V shed 4 bases and J 3 bases; nucleotides not matched to a gene: 5. The length of the CDR3 is 16 residues. Germline assignment: CDR1 LGHNA and CDR2 YSLEER. The CDR3 nucleotides are TGCGCCAGCAGCCTACGACTAGCGGGAGCGACAGATACGCAGTATTTT. It translates to CASSLRLAGATDTQYF.

Only one count was recorded for this clone. The rearrangement links TRBV27 to TRBJ2-1; unclear D gene. This CDR3 region has 13 residues. V lost 3 bases and J 5 bases, leaving 8 bases between the germline ends. Germline CDR1 reads MNHEY; CDR2 reads SMNVEV (reference sequence). CDR3 sequence: CASSLATDNEQFF. In DNA form, the CDR3 reads TGTGCCAGCAGTTTGGCTACAGACAATGAGCAGTTCTTC.

The genes are TRBV5-4 and TRBJ2-5; the D is unclear. There are 14 residues in the CDR3. From germline, CDR1 is SGHNT and CDR2 YYREEE (reference sequence). The ends were cut back, 0 bases at V and 0 bases at J, with 6 bases in the middle. The DNA for the CDR3 is TGTGCCAGCAGCTTGGAAGGCTACCAAGAGACCCAGTACTTC. This encodes CASSLEGYQETQYF.

The chain employs TRBV29-1 and TRBJ2-2, with D possibly matching TRBD2 (5 bases). Between the trimmed V and J ends, which lost 0 bases and 5 bases, there was a span of 10 bases. The CDR3 runs 14 residues. Germline CDR1 is SQVTM and CDR2 is ANQGSEA. The CDR3: CSVEDRGLTGELFF. The CDR3, as DNA: TGCAGCGTTGAAGATCGCGGGTTGACCGGGGAGCTGTTTTTT.

This rearrangement joins TRBV7-9 to TRBJ1-3, with D tentatively TRBD1 (5 bases). The CDR3 runs 15 residues. The V end lost 2 bases, the J end lost 4 bases, and 12 bases lay between the germline ends. Germline V gene lookup returns CDR1 SEHNR and CDR2 FQNEAQ (reference sequence). In DNA, the CDR3 is TGTGCCAGCAGCTTAACGGAGGGGTACGGAAACACCATATATTTT. It is translated as CASSLTEGYGNTIYF.

The chain couples TRBV27 to TRBJ1-2, with D possibly matching TRBD1 (5 bases). CDR3 length equals 15 residues. CDR1 is MNHEY and CDR2 is SMNVEV in the germline V gene (reference sequence). V was cut by 3 bases and J by 4 bases, with 15 bases left in between. CDR3 bases: TGTGCCAGCAGTTTGTCGGGACTCCTATTCTATGGCTACACCTTC. It specifies CASSLSGLLFYGYTF.

This clone was seen only once. The rearrangement uses TRBV5-1 and TRBJ2-2; 10 bases line up with TRBD2. CDR3 length equals 16 residues. J lost 4 bases, V lost 4 bases, and 7 bases had no gene match. Germline V gene data show CDR1 as SGHRS and CDR2 as YFSETQ. CDR3 coding DNA: TGCGCCAGCAGCCCGGAGGCTAGCGGGAGCACCGGGGAGCTGTTTTTT. It codes for CASSPEASGSTGELFF.

This chain joins TRBV10-2 and TRBJ1-1; D uncertain. Germline V lookup: CDR1 WSHSY, CDR2 SAAADI. The CDR3 consists of 12 residues. The DNA for the CDR3 is TGCGCGTCTAGTTACGGGAACACTGAAGCTTTCTTT. Translation gives CASSYGNTEAFF.

The count of this clone is one. J is TRBJ1-5 and V is TRBV4-1; no firm D call. Trimming cost V 5 bases and J 12 bases, with 17 bases left between them. Per the germline V gene, CDR1 is MGHRA and CDR2 is YSYEKL. This CDR3 has 13 amino acids. The CDR3 coding sequence is TGCGCCAGCAGCAGCGCGGCGGGTTACATCCAGCATTTT. Protein product: CASSSAAGYIQHF.